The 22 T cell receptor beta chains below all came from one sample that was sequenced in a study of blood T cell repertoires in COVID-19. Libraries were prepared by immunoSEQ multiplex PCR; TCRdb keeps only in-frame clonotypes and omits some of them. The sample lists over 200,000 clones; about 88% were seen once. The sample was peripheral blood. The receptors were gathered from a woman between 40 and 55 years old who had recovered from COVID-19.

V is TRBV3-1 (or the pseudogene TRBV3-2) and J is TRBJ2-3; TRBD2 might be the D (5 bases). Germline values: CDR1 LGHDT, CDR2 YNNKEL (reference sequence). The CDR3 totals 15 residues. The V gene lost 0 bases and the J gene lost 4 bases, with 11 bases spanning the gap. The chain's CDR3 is CASSQDGRRADTQYF. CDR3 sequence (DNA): TGTGCCAGCAGCCAAGATGGGCGGCGGGCAGATACGCAGTATTTT.

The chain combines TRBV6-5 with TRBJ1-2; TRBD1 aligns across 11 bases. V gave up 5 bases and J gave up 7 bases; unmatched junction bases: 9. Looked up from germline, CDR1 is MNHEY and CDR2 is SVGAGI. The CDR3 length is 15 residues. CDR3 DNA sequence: TGTGCCAGCAGTACACCCCGGACAGGGGGCTTTGGCTACACCTTC. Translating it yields CASSTPRTGGFGYTF.

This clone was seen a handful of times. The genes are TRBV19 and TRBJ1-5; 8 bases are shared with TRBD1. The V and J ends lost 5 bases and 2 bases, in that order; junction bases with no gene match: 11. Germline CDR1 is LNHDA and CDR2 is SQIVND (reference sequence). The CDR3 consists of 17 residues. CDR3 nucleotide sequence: TGTGCCAGTAGTGGGAGACCAGGGGGCGCCGGCAATCAGCCCCAGCATTTT. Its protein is CASSGRPGGAGNQPQHF.

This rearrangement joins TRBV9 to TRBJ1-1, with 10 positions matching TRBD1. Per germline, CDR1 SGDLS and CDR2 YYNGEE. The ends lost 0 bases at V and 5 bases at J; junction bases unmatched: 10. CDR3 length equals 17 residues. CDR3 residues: CASSVGDRGGVRTEAFF. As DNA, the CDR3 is TGTGCCAGCAGCGTAGGGGACAGGGGAGGGGTGAGGACTGAAGCTTTCTTT. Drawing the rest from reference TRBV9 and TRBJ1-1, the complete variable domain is DSGVTQTPKHLITATGQRVTLRCSPRSGDLSVYWYQQSLDQGLQFLIQYYNGEERAKGNILERFSAQQFPDLHSELNLSSLELGDSALYFCASSVGDRGGVRTEAFFGQGTRLTVV.

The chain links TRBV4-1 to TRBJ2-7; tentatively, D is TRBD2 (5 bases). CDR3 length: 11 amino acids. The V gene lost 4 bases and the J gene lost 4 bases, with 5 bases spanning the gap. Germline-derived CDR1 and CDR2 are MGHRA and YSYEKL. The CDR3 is CASSRGYEQYF. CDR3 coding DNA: TGCGCCAGCAGCCGAGGGTACGAGCAGTACTTC.

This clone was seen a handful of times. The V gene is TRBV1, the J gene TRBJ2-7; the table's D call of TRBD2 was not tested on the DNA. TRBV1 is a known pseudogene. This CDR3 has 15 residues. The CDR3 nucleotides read TGCACCAGCAGCCCCCCGGGACTAGCGGTCTACGAGCAGTACTTC. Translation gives CTSSPPGLAVYEQYF.

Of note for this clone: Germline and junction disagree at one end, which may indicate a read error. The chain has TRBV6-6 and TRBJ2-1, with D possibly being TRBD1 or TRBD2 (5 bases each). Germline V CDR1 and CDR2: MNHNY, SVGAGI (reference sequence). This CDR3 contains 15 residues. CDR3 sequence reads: CASNYGAPSYNEQFF. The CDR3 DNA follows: TGTGCCAGCAATTACGGGGCCCCCTCTTACAATGAGCAGTTCTTC.

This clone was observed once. CDR3 amino acids: CASSYSNPGWQHF. CDR3 nucleotides: TGTGCCAGCAGTTACAGCAACCCGGGGTGGCAGCATTTT. The gene calls are TRBV6-2 or TRBV6-3 and TRBJ1-5, with D uncertain. This CDR3 has 13 amino acids. V was trimmed by 2 bases and J by 13 bases, leaving 15 bases between them. CDR1 MNHEY and CDR2 SVGEGT come from the germline V gene.

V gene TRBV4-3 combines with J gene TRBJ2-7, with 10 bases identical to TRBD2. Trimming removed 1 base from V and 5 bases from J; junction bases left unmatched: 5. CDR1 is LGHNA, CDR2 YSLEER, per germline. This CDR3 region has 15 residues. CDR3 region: CASSQGGLAFDEQYF. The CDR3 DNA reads TGCGCCAGCAGCCAAGGGGGACTAGCGTTCGACGAGCAGTACTTC.

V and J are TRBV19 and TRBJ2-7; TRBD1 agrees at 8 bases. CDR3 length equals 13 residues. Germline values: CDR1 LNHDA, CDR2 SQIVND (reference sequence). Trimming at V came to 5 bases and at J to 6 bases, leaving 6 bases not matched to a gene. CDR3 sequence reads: CASSSWTGFEQYF. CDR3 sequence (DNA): TGTGCCAGTAGTTCCTGGACAGGGTTCGAGCAGTACTTC.

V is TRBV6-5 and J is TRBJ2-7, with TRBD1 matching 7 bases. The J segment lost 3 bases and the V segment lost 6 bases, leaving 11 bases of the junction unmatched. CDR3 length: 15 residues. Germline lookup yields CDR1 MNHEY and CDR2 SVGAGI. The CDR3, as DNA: TGTGCCAGCAGCCCCCGACAGGGTGGGAGCTACGAGCAGTACTTC. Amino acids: CASSPRQGGSYEQYF.

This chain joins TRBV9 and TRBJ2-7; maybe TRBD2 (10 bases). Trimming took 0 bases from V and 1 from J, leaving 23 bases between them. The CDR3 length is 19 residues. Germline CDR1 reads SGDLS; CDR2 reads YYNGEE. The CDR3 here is CASSVGDRDSAGGSYEQYV. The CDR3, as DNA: TGTGCCAGCAGCGTAGGGGACAGGGACTCAGCGGGGGGGTCCTACGAGCAGTACGTC.

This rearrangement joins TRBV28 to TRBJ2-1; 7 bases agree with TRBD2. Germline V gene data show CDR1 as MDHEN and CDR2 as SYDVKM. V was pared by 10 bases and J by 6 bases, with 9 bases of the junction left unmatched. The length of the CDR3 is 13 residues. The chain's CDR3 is CATSWGGVNEQFF. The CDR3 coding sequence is TGTGCCACCAGCTGGGGGGGGGTCAATGAGCAGTTCTTC.

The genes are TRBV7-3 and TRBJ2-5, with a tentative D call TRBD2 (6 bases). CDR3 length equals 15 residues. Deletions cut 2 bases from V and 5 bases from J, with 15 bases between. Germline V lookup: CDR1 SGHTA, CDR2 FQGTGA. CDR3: CASSLWASEEETQYF. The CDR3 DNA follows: TGTGCCAGCAGCTTATGGGCTAGCGAGGAGGAGACCCAGTACTTC.

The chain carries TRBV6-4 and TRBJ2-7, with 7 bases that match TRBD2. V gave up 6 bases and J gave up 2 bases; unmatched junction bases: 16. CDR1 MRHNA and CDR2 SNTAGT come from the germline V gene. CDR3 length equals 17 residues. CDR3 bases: TGTGCCAGCAGGATACCCGGGAGGAGACTAGCCCCCTACGAGCAGTACTTC. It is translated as CASRIPGRRLAPYEQYF.

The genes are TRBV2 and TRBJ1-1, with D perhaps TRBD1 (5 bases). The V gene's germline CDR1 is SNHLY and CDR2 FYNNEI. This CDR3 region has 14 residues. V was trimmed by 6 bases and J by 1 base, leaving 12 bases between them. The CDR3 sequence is CASSGDRRNTEAFF. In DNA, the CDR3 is TGTGCCAGCAGCGGAGACAGAAGGAACACTGAAGCTTTCTTT.

DNA for the CDR3: TGTGCCAGCAGGGAAACCACAGGGGCGGGCTATGGCTACACCTTC. Its protein is CASRETTGAGYGYTF. The chain couples TRBV6-4 to TRBJ1-2; the match to TRBD1 covers 7 bases. V shed 6 bases, J shed 4 bases, and the junction held 11 bases outside the gene matches. Germline lookup yields CDR1 MRHNA and CDR2 SNTAGT. This CDR3 comprises 15 residues.

The DNA for the CDR3 is TGCGCCAGCAGTCCGACTAGCGGGAGGGCCAGCACCTACGAGCAGTACGTC. It yields the protein CASSPTSGRASTYEQYV. The chain is built from TRBV23-1 and TRBJ2-7; 14 nucleotides line up with TRBD2. TRBV23-1 is identified as an open reading frame with a role that is uncertain. This CDR3 spans 17 amino acids. V lost 4 bases, J lost 2 bases, and 7 bases stayed unmatched.

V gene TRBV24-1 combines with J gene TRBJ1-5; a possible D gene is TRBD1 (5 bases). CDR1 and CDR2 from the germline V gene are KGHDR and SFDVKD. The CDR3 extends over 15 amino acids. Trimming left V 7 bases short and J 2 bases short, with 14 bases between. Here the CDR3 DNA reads TGTGCCACCAGCTCCGTGGGCAGGGGCAATCAGCCCCAGCATTTT. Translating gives CATSSVGRGNQPQHF.

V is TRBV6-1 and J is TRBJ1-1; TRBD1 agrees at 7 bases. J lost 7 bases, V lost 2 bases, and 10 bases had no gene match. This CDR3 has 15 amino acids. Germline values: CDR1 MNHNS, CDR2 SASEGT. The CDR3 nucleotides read TGTGCCAGCAGTGAACAGGGGGGTTTGGGAAGTGAAGCTTTCTTT. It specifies CASSEQGGLGSEAFF.

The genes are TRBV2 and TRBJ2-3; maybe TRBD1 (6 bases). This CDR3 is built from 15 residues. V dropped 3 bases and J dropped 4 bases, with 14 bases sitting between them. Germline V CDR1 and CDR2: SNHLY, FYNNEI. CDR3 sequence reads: CASSDQGTGADTQYF. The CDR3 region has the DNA TGTGCCAGCAGTGATCAGGGGACCGGCGCAGATACGCAGTATTTT.

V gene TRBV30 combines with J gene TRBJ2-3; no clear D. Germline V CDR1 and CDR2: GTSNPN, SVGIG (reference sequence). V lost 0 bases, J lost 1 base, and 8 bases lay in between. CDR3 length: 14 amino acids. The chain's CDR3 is CAWSVGSRTDTQYF. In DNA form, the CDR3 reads TGTGCCTGGAGTGTCGGGTCCCGCACAGATACGCAGTATTTT.